The 23 T cell receptor beta chains in this list originate from one sample, sequenced in a study of blood T cell repertoires in COVID-19. Profiling relied on immunoSEQ multiplex PCR, and the TCRdb table lists in-frame clones only, not all of them. The sample has some 400,000 clones; over 85% are singletons. The sample comprised PBMCs or T cells enriched from blood (not recorded which). The source of these receptors is a woman in her 30s who had recovered from COVID-19.

Here the CDR3 DNA reads TGTGCCAGCAGCAAACTAGCGGGAGGGAGATACTACGAGCAGTACTTC. It specifies CASSKLAGGRYYEQYF. The V call is TRBV11-2, the J call TRBJ2-7; TRBD2 matches 13 bases. This CDR3 is built from 16 residues. Germline trimming cut 5 bases from V and 3 bases from J; bases unmatched to any gene: 7. Germline V lookup: CDR1 SGHAT, CDR2 FQNNGV.

The chain is built from TRBV9 and TRBJ2-5, with TRBD2 identical over 7 bases. Germline V CDR1 and CDR2: SGDLS, YYNGEE. CDR3 size: 14 residues. Trimming took 4 bases from V and 1 from J; bases not matched to a gene: 4. The CDR3 DNA sequence: TGTGCCAGCAGCCTTAGCGGGTTCCAAGAGACCCAGTACTTC. It encodes CASSLSGFQETQYF.

The chain combines TRBV6-5 with TRBJ1-5, with D perhaps matching TRBD1 (5 bases). This CDR3 spans 15 amino acids. V was clipped by 6 bases and J by 4 bases, with 16 bases between them. Per germline, CDR1 MNHEY and CDR2 SVGAGI. CDR3 protein: CASRAQQQENQPQHF. The CDR3, as DNA: TGTGCCAGCAGGGCGCAACAACAGGAGAATCAGCCCCAGCATTTT.

The chain employs TRBV2 and TRBJ1-1; no reliable D call. The V end was cut by 8 bases, the J end by 7 bases, with 11 bases between. The CDR3 has 11 amino acids. CDR1 is SNHLY, CDR2 FYNNEI, per germline. Here the CDR3 reads CASVTYREAFF. CDR3 DNA sequence: TGTGCCAGCGTTACTTACCGTGAAGCTTTCTTT.

The chain recombines TRBV10-3 with TRBJ1-1; 8 bases agree with TRBD1. J gave up 5 bases and V 7 bases, and 6 bases lay outside the gene matches. The CDR3 covers 13 residues. Germline CDR1 is ENHRY and CDR2 is SYGVKD. CDR3 amino acids: CAIINQGATEAFF. Here the CDR3 DNA reads TGTGCCATCATCAATCAGGGGGCTACTGAAGCTTTCTTT.

CDR3 region: CASSRTGYGYTF. The CDR3 DNA follows: TGTGCCAGCAGTCGGACAGGATATGGCTACACCTTC. This chain uses TRBV6-5 with TRBJ1-2; TRBD1 matches at 7 bases. The CDR3 is 12 residues long. Germline CDR1 is MNHEY and CDR2 is SVGAGI. The V segment lost 5 bases and the J segment 5 bases; nucleotides outside the gene matches: 2.

The genes are TRBV19 and TRBJ1-1; TRBD1 matches at 10 bases. CDR1 LNHDA and CDR2 SQIVND come from the germline V gene (reference sequence). This CDR3 has 15 residues. The junction had 5 bases not matched to a gene; V was cut back by 4 bases and J by 3 bases. In DNA, the CDR3 is TGTGCCAGTAGTAAAACCGGGACAGGGGACACTGAAGCTTTCTTT. Translated: CASSKTGTGDTEAFF.

The chain uses TRBV5-1 and TRBJ1-1; a weak D match, TRBD1 (5 bases). Trimming pared 2 bases from V and 2 bases from J, leaving 16 bases between. CDR1 and CDR2 from the germline V gene are SGHRS and YFSETQ. CDR3 length: 16 residues. The CDR3 nucleotides are TGCGCCAGCAGCTTTCCATTATCAGGGCTCAACACTGAAGCTTTCTTT. It specifies CASSFPLSGLNTEAFF.

The V gene is TRBV14, the J gene TRBJ1-1, with D unclear. The CDR3 sequence is 14 residues long. V lost 4 bases, J lost 3 bases, and 12 bases lay in between. CDR1 and CDR2 from the germline V gene are SGHDN and FVKESK. The CDR3 DNA sequence: TGTGCCAGCAGCCGAGCAAACAGCCACACTGAAGCTTTCTTT. Protein: CASSRANSHTEAFF.

The chain uses TRBV19 and TRBJ1-2, with D unclear. V lost 7 bases to trimming and J lost 2 bases, with 20 bases between them. Looked up from germline, CDR1 is LNHDA and CDR2 is SQIVND (reference sequence). The CDR3 has 16 amino acids. CDR3 amino acids: CASMGRPAPQNYGYTF. In nucleotides, the CDR3 is TGTGCCAGTATGGGGAGGCCCGCACCCCAGAACTATGGCTACACCTTC.

The J gene is TRBJ1-2, the V gene TRBV30; D possibly corresponds to TRBD1 (5 bases). The germline V gene encodes CDR1 GTSNPN and CDR2 SVGIG (reference sequence). The germline V and J ends were trimmed by 4 bases and 2 bases, with 5 bases remaining between them. This CDR3 has 11 amino acids. Here the CDR3 DNA reads TGTGCCTGGAACAGGAACTATGGCTACACCTTC. This gives the protein CAWNRNYGYTF.

The chain links TRBV18 to TRBJ1-1; D not certain. The germline V gene encodes CDR1 KGHSH and CDR2 LQKENI. Trimming left V 6 bases short and J 3 bases short, with 14 bases between. The CDR3 covers 14 residues. CDR3 DNA sequence: TGTGCCAGCTCGCCGGTCCTGAGGGACACTGAAGCTTTCTTT. Amino acids: CASSPVLRDTEAFF.

The CDR3 loop is CASSLGDTAFQQYF. DNA for the CDR3: TGCGCCAGCAGCTTGGGGGACACCGCCTTCCAGCAGTACTTC. This sequence joins TRBV5-1 and TRBJ2-7, with D perhaps TRBD1 (6 bases). Germline V CDR1 and CDR2: SGHRS, YFSETQ. The germline V and J ends were trimmed by 0 bases and 8 bases, with 15 bases remaining between them. This CDR3 contains 14 residues.

The V and J genes are TRBV6-6 and TRBJ2-3; 7 bases align to TRBD2. CDR1 is MNHNY and CDR2 is SVGAGI in the germline V gene (reference sequence). Trimming cost V 5 bases and J 2 bases; bases outside gene matches: 13. The CDR3 is made up of 17 amino acids. The CDR3 region is CASSHLTSAPSTDTQYF. For the CDR3, the DNA is TGTGCCAGCAGTCACCTTACTAGCGCGCCTTCCACAGATACGCAGTATTTT.

This chain uses TRBV12-5 with TRBJ2-3; 15 bases are a match to TRBD2. Losses at the gene ends were 4 bases for V and 0 bases for J; bases not matched to a gene: 5. Germline CDR1 is LGHNT and CDR2 is FRNRAP. The CDR3 runs to 18 residues. The CDR3, as DNA: TGTGCTAGTGGTTCCGGACTAGCGGGAGGGACTAGCACAGATACGCAGTATTTT. Amino acids: CASGSGLAGGTSTDTQYF.

The chain links TRBV20-1 to TRBJ1-1, with a possible D match to TRBD1 (6 bases). Trimming shortened V by 3 bases and J by 4 bases, and 18 bases separated the two germline ends. In germline, CDR1 is DFQATT, CDR2 SNEGSKA (reference sequence). The CDR3 covers 15 residues. CDR3 DNA: TGCAGTGCTAGTGCGGACAGAATTTATCCCACTGAAGCTTTCTTT. This codes for CSASADRIYPTEAFF.

This sequence joins TRBV28 and TRBJ2-2; perhaps TRBD2 as D (6 bases). V was shortened by 5 bases and J by 3 bases, with 13 bases between the two germline ends. From germline, CDR1 is MDHEN and CDR2 SYDVKM. The CDR3 runs to 15 residues. The CDR3 DNA follows: TGTGCCAGCAGTCCACCCGGGACTCACACCGGGGAGCTGTTTTTT. This gives the protein CASSPPGTHTGELFF.

The CDR3: CASSSGGQGSQPQHF. The CDR3, as DNA: TGTGCCAGCAGTTCAGGGGGACAGGGGAGTCAGCCCCAGCATTTT. This sequence joins TRBV7-2 and TRBJ1-5, with 10 positions matching TRBD1. V shed 6 bases, J shed 6 bases, and the junction held 8 bases outside the gene matches. The CDR3 sequence is 15 residues long. CDR1 is SGHTA and CDR2 is FQGNSA in the germline V gene.

V usage is TRBV28 and J usage is TRBJ1-1; no definite D call. V was pared by 10 bases and J by 3 bases, with 12 bases between. Germline V CDR1 and CDR2: MDHEN, SYDVKM. The CDR3 extends over 12 amino acids. The CDR3 nucleotides read TGTGCCACTCGGACGGGATACACTGAAGCTTTCTTT. It codes for CATRTGYTEAFF.

The V gene is TRBV27, the J gene TRBJ1-1, with no clear D. Germline assignment: CDR1 MNHEY and CDR2 SMNVEV (reference sequence). The CDR3 consists of 13 residues. V lost 3 bases and J lost 11, with 16 bases in between. CDR3 amino acids: CASSLVPGVAAFF. The CDR3 region has the DNA TGTGCCAGCAGTTTGGTCCCGGGAGTCGCGGCTTTCTTT.

Worth noting for this clone: The sample holds other DNA sequences that translate to the same CDR3. The gene calls are TRBV5-4 and TRBJ2-7; TRBD1 aligns across 9 bases. The germline V gene has CDR1 SGHNT and CDR2 YYREEE (reference sequence). Germline trimming cut 4 bases from V and 4 bases from J; bases unmatched to any gene: 6. The CDR3 loop spans 14 amino acids. This chain's CDR3 is CASSPGQGRYEQYF. In DNA, the CDR3 is TGTGCCAGCAGCCCGGGACAGGGTCGTTACGAGCAGTACTTC.

The rearrangement uses TRBV12-5 and TRBJ2-7, with 9 bases matching TRBD1. V was clipped by 2 bases and J by 2 bases; unmatched bases: 7. Per germline, CDR1 LGHNT and CDR2 FRNRAP. The CDR3 has 16 amino acids. As DNA, the CDR3 is TGTGCTAGTGGTTTGCTGATCGGGACAGGGACCTACGAGCAGTACTTC. Translating gives CASGLLIGTGTYEQYF.

The chain uses TRBV18 and TRBJ2-7; the D is unclear. Germline loops: CDR1 KGHSH, CDR2 LQKENI. The CDR3 loop spans 12 amino acids. V lost 2 bases and J lost 6, with 8 bases in between. CDR3 nucleotide sequence: TGTGCCAGCTCACCAGGAGCCAGCGAGCAGTACTTC. Its translation: CASSPGASEQYF.